The 27 T cell receptor beta chains below were found in one sample sequenced in a study of T-cell memory formation after mild COVID-19. TCRdb analysed the 5' RACE reads with MiXCR anew, one entry per CDR3 protein. The repertoire holds roughly 600,000 distinct CDR3 sequences, with more than 15% as singletons. The sample consisted of PBMCs or a T cell subset sorted from them (not recorded which). Source of these receptors: an adult woman who had mild COVID-19 (a few samples of this study predate the infection). Cell type and time point are not known.

This clonotype was seen only a few times. The chain combines TRBV7-9 with TRBJ2-2; D remains unclear. Per germline, CDR1 SEHNR and CDR2 FQNEAQ (reference sequence). Between the trimmed V and J ends, which lost 2 bases and 0 bases, there was a span of 22 bases. The CDR3 contains 20 residues. CDR3 nucleotide sequence: TGTGCCAGCAGCTTAACCGCACAGCGCGGACGTTCTGCGAACACCGGGGAGCTGTTTTTT. It specifies CASSLTAQRGRSANTGELFF.

This clonotype was seen a few times. The chain couples TRBV18 to TRBJ1-1; D is perhaps TRBD1 (5 bases). Between the trimmed V and J ends, which lost 2 bases and 4 bases, there was a span of 5 bases. Germline CDR1 reads KGHSH; CDR2 reads LQKENI. This CDR3 is built from 12 residues. CDR3 protein: CASSPGATEAFF. CDR3 DNA: TGTGCCAGCTCACCAGGGGCCACTGAAGCTTTCTTT.

This clonotype was detected only a few times. The chain is built from TRBV9 and TRBJ1-1; D call uncertain. Trimming shortened V by 1 base and J by 2 bases, and 21 bases separated the two germline ends. In germline, CDR1 is SGDLS, CDR2 YYNGEE. The length of the CDR3 is 18 residues. The CDR3 region has the DNA TGTGCCAGCAGCGTAAAGCACTCGACGGAGGAACTAAACACTGAAGCTTTCTTT. It is translated as CASSVKHSTEELNTEAFF.

This clonotype was observed a handful of times. The V gene is TRBV27, the J gene TRBJ1-6; unclear D gene. Germline V gives CDR1 MNHEY, CDR2 SMNVEV (reference sequence). The CDR3 is made up of 18 amino acids. Trimming shortened V by 3 bases and J by 0 bases, and 15 bases separated the two germline ends. CDR3: CASSFLGRGSSYNSPLHF. In DNA form, the CDR3 reads TGTGCCAGCAGTTTCCTTGGTCGGGGTAGCTCCTATAATTCACCCCTCCACTTT.

This clonotype occurred once. The chain joins TRBV6-1 to TRBJ2-3; TRBD1 matches at 7 bases. The germline gives CDR1 MNHNS, CDR2 SASEGT. The V segment lost 6 bases and the J segment 10 bases; nucleotides outside the gene matches: 7. This CDR3 region has 12 residues. The CDR3 loop reads CASRPTGAAQYF. CDR3 DNA: TGTGCCAGCAGACCCACAGGGGCGGCGCAGTATTTT.

V usage is TRBV6-2 or TRBV6-3 and J usage is TRBJ2-3, with 8 nucleotides matching TRBD2. CDR1 is MNHEY, CDR2 SVGEGT, per germline. V was pared by 6 bases and J by 4 bases, with 9 bases of the junction left unmatched. This CDR3 is 15 amino acids long. CDR3 DNA: TGTGCCAGCAGACGACTAGCGCGGGGGCCAGATACGCAGTATTTT. Its protein product is CASRRLARGPDTQYF.

In its sample, this clonotype was seen a few times. The chain has TRBV12-3 or TRBV12-4 and TRBJ1-6; TRBD1 might be the D (6 bases). Trimming stripped 5 bases from V and 5 bases from J, with 13 bases between. The length of the CDR3 is 15 residues. The CDR3 here is CASSLGGFDNSPLHF. CDR3 nucleotides: TGTGCCAGCAGTCTCGGGGGCTTCGATAATTCACCCCTCCACTTT.

This clonotype was seen more than once but under ten times. CDR3 sequence: CASSLNPLAGVSNEQYF. The CDR3 coding sequence is TGTGCCAGCAGCTTAAACCCCCTAGCGGGAGTAAGCAACGAGCAGTACTTC. The chain carries TRBV7-8 and TRBJ2-7; 10 bases map to TRBD2. Germline CDR1 SGHVS, CDR2 FQNEAQ. The CDR3 is 17 residues long. V trimming: 2 bases; J trimming: 5 bases; junction bases outside the gene matches: 12. The entire variable domain, with the rest obtained from reference TRBV7-8 and TRBJ2-7, is as follows: GAGVSQSPRYKVAKRGQDVALRCDPISGHVSLFWYQQALGQGPEFLTYFQNEAQLDKSGLPSDRFFAERPEGSVSTLKIQRTQQEDSAVYLCASSLNPLAGVSNEQYFGPGTRLTVT.

The sample holds a few counts of this clonotype. The genes are TRBV6-1 and TRBJ2-2, with D maybe TRBD2 (5 bases). V was shortened by 4 bases and J by 5 bases, with 11 bases between the two germline ends. The V gene's germline CDR1 is MNHNS and CDR2 SASEGT. CDR3 length: 14 residues. The CDR3 nucleotides read TGTGCCAGCAGTGGGAGAGGGATGACCGGGGAGCTGTTTTTT. Its translation is CASSGRGMTGELFF.

This chain uses TRBV7-8 with TRBJ2-1; 9 nucleotides align to TRBD2. CDR3 length: 16 amino acids. The junction had 11 bases not matched to a gene; V was cut back by 2 bases and J by 9 bases. Per the germline V gene, CDR1 is SGHVS and CDR2 is FQNEAQ. CDR3 region: CASSLRGASGNFEQFF. The CDR3 DNA sequence: TGTGCCAGCAGCTTAAGAGGGGCTAGCGGGAATTTTGAGCAGTTCTTC.

This clonotype was recorded a few times. V and J are TRBV30 and TRBJ2-5; 13 nucleotides line up with TRBD2. CDR3 length: 15 residues. V lost 4 bases to trimming and J lost 5 bases; unmatched junction nucleotides: 7. CDR1 and CDR2 from the germline V gene are GTSNPN and SVGIG (reference sequence). CDR3 DNA sequence: TGTGCCTGGAAACGGACTAGCGGGGGTTCTGAGACCCAGTACTTC. Amino acids: CAWKRTSGGSETQYF.

The J gene is TRBJ2-5, the V gene TRBV7-2; TRBD2 matches at 8 bases. Per the germline V gene, CDR1 is SGHTA and CDR2 is FQGNSA. The CDR3 has 15 amino acids. V was clipped by 4 bases and J by 1 base; unmatched bases: 5. The CDR3 loop reads CASSSSRGGQETQYF. The CDR3 DNA sequence: TGTGCCAGCAGCTCCTCCCGGGGGGGCCAAGAGACCCAGTACTTC.

This clonotype was counted a few times. The rearrangement uses TRBV20-1 and TRBJ2-7; 9 bases fit TRBD2. Per germline, CDR1 DFQATT and CDR2 SNEGSKA (reference sequence). With V trimmed by 6 bases and J by 4 bases, 13 bases remained unmatched. The CDR3 sequence is 15 residues long. The chain's CDR3 is CSAPKPGTSPYEQYF. In DNA form, the CDR3 reads TGCAGTGCCCCGAAACCCGGGACTAGCCCATACGAGCAGTACTTC.

This clonotype was recorded a few times. This rearrangement joins TRBV7-2 to TRBJ2-7, with a possible D match to TRBD2 (5 bases). This CDR3 region has 14 residues. The germline CDR1 and CDR2 sequences are SGHTA and FQGNSA. The germline V and J ends were trimmed by 4 bases and 3 bases, with 13 bases remaining between them. DNA of the CDR3: TGTGCCAGCAGCTCACAGCGGCTTAACTACGAGCAGTACTTC. It codes for CASSSQRLNYEQYF.

The sample holds many counts of this clonotype. V and J are TRBV25-1 and TRBJ2-3; D is unresolved. V lost 5 bases, J lost 2 bases, and 8 bases lay in between. In germline, CDR1 is MGHDK, CDR2 SYGVNS. This CDR3 has 13 amino acids. The CDR3 sequence is CASSSTSTDTQYF. CDR3 DNA: TGTGCCAGCAGTTCGACTTCCACAGATACGCAGTATTTT.

The chain has TRBV5-1 and TRBJ2-3, with D possibly being TRBD2 (5 bases). The CDR3 covers 16 residues. V lost 0 bases to trimming and J lost 1 base, with 12 bases between them. Per germline, CDR1 SGHRS and CDR2 YFSETQ. The DNA of the CDR3 is TGCGCCAGCAGCTTGGATGGGGAGAGGGGCACAGATACGCAGTATTTT. Amino acids: CASSLDGERGTDTQYF.

V is TRBV7-3 and J is TRBJ2-3, with TRBD2 identical over 8 bases. Germline CDR1 is SGHTA and CDR2 is FQGTGA. With 0 bases clipped from V and 1 base from J, the junction kept 9 bases outside the gene matches. The CDR3 totals 18 residues. DNA of the CDR3: TGTGCCAGCAGCTTAACCTACGGGGGGGCCCACCGCACAGATACGCAGTATTTT. Protein: CASSLTYGGAHRTDTQYF.

This clonotype came up a few times. CDR3 loop: CASSSTAQGGLETQYF. CDR3 DNA: TGCGCCAGCAGCTCAACGGCGCAGGGTGGGTTAGAGACCCAGTACTTC. This rearrangement joins TRBV5-1 to TRBJ2-5, with a weak D call TRBD1 (5 bases). The CDR3 runs to 16 residues. Per germline, CDR1 SGHRS and CDR2 YFSETQ. Trimming removed 3 bases from V and 4 bases from J, with 19 bases in between.

At least ten counts were recorded for this clonotype. This sequence joins TRBV7-3 and TRBJ2-3; 7 nucleotides agree with TRBD1. Per the germline V gene, CDR1 is SGHTA and CDR2 is FQGTGA. J lost 2 bases, V lost 5 bases, and 7 bases had no gene match. The CDR3 loop spans 15 amino acids. The chain's CDR3 is CASSRTGQNTDTQYF. CDR3 nucleotides: TGTGCCAGCAGCCGAACGGGACAGAACACAGATACGCAGTATTTT.

This clonotype was observed a handful of times. The genes are TRBV7-6 and TRBJ1-1; perhaps TRBD1 as D (5 bases). From germline, CDR1 is SGHVS and CDR2 FNYEAQ. The CDR3 sequence is 14 residues long. V was cut by 5 bases and J by 0 bases, with 10 bases left in between. For the CDR3, the DNA is TGTGCCAGCAGCCCCCGGGGCCTGAACACTGAAGCTTTCTTT. As protein: CASSPRGLNTEAFF. Filled out from reference TRBV7-6 and TRBJ1-1, the complete variable domain reads GAGVSQSPRYKVTKRGQDVALRCDPISGHVSLYWYRQALGQGPEFLTYFNYEAQQDKSGLPNDRFSAERPEGSISTLTIQRTEQRDSAMYRCASSPRGLNTEAFFGQGTRLTVV.

This rearrangement joins TRBV3-1 to TRBJ1-6, with TRBD1 matching over 7 bases. This CDR3 contains 15 residues. Germline trimming cut 1 base from V and 8 bases from J; bases unmatched to any gene: 5. Germline loops: CDR1 LGHDT, CDR2 YNNKEL (reference sequence). The CDR3 DNA reads as TGTGCCAGCAGCCAAGGGGACAGCTCTTATTCACCCCTCCACTTT. This translates into CASSQGDSSYSPLHF.

V usage is TRBV5-1 and J usage is TRBJ1-1, with 8 bases lining up with TRBD1. With V trimmed by 1 base and J by 2 bases, 7 bases remained unmatched. CDR1 SGHRS and CDR2 YFSETQ come from the germline V gene. The CDR3 length is 16 residues. CDR3 amino acids: CASSLPGGAGNTEAFF. In DNA, the CDR3 is TGCGCCAGCAGCTTGCCAGGGGGCGCTGGTAACACTGAAGCTTTCTTT. Drawing the rest from reference TRBV5-1 and TRBJ1-1, the complete variable domain is KAGVTQTPRYLIKTRGQQVTLSCSPISGHRSVSWYQQTPGQGLQFLFEYFSETQRNKGNFPGRFSGRQFSNSRSEMNVSTLELGDSALYLCASSLPGGAGNTEAFFGQGTRLTVV.

This clonotype turned up a few times. The V call is TRBV12-3 or TRBV12-4, the J call TRBJ1-2; perhaps TRBD1 as D (5 bases). CDR3 size: 14 residues. V was shortened by 4 bases and J by 6 bases, with 15 bases between the two germline ends. The CDR3, as DNA: TGTGCCAGCAGTTCTTCAGGGACGCTGGATGGCTACACCTTC. This sequence encodes CASSSSGTLDGYTF.

The CDR3 nucleotides read TGTGCCAGCAGCCCGGTAGCGGGAGAGGGTCCGGAGCAGTTCTTC. Translation gives CASSPVAGEGPEQFF. V is TRBV7-9 and J is TRBJ2-1; 9 bases are shared with TRBD2. J lost 10 bases, V lost 5 bases, and 12 bases had no gene match. CDR1 and CDR2 (germline): SEHNR, FQNEAQ (reference sequence). This CDR3 has 15 residues.

The genes are TRBV12-3 or TRBV12-4 and TRBJ2-1; 14 bases align to TRBD2. V trimming: 9 bases; J trimming: 8 bases; junction bases outside the gene matches: 9. CDR3 length equals 15 residues. CDR3: CASRLAGGPWDEQFF. The CDR3 coding sequence is TGTGCCAGTCGACTAGCGGGAGGGCCCTGGGATGAGCAGTTCTTC.

The J gene is TRBJ2-1, the V gene TRBV9; tentative D call: TRBD2 (5 bases). The ends were cut back, 2 bases at V and 9 bases at J, with 12 bases in the middle. This CDR3 region has 13 residues. CDR1 is SGDLS, CDR2 YYNGEE, per germline. The CDR3 DNA follows: TGTGCCAGCAGCGTCCCGGGATTTGGTGAGCAGTTCTTC. It encodes CASSVPGFGEQFF.

Only a few counts were recorded for this clonotype. This chain links TRBV2 with TRBJ2-7; D not resolved. The CDR3 contains 15 residues. The V and J ends lost 0 bases and 0 bases respectively, with 9 bases between them. The germline V gene has CDR1 SNHLY and CDR2 FYNNEI. The CDR3 spells CASSEAYASSYEQYF. DNA for the CDR3: TGTGCCAGCAGTGAAGCTTACGCTTCCTCCTACGAGCAGTACTTC.